This T cell receptor (beta chain) was sequenced during a study of identical twins. Overall study results and limits: Less excess twin sharing appeared in beta out-of-frame sequences. Zero-insertion analyses were open to partial confounding by invariant MAIT and iNKT cells. The abundant beta clonotypes from cord blood had fewer insertions, and memory repertoires had none of this.

Germline V gene lookup returns CDR1 SGHDT and CDR2 YYEEEE. V was clipped by 2 bases and J by 2 bases, with 17 bases between them. The CDR3 sequence is 17 residues long. Template switching added a universal primer site; cDNA carried unique molecular identifiers. Via MiXCR, TCRdb re-called the 5' RACE reads, giving one row per CDR3 protein. This table holds nearly 900,000 distinct CDR3 sequences, roughly an eighth found once. About this clonotype itself: The antigen remains undetermined.

This same sample was also taken into another study, of yellow fever vaccine responses in identical twins.

This clonotype originated in a woman aged 18-35 years in good health. V is TRBV5-6 and J is TRBJ1-5; TRBD1 might be the D (6 bases). Sequenced material: PBMCs. The CDR3 nucleotides are TGTGCCAGCAGCTTTCGGGGGGCACGATATGGCAATCAGCCCCAGCATTTT. Protein: CASSFRGARYGNQPQHF.